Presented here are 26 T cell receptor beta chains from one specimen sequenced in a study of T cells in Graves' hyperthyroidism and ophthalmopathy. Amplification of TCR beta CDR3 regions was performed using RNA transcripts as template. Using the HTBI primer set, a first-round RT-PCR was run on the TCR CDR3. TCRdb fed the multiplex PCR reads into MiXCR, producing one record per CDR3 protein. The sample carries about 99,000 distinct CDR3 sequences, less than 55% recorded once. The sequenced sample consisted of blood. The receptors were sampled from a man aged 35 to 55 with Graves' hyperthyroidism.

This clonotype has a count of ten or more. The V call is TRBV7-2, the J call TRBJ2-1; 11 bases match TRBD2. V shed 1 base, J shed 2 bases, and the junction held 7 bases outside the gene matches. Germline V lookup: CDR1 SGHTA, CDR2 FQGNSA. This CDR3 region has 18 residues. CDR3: CASSLGLAGGGTYNEQFF. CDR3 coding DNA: TGTGCCAGCAGCTTAGGTCTAGCGGGGGGTGGAACCTACAATGAGCAGTTCTTC.

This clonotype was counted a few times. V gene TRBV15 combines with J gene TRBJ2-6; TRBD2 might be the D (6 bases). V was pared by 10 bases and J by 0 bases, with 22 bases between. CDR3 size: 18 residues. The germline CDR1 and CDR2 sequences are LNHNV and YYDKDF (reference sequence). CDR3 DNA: TGTGCCAGCAGTTACGGGGTCGGGGGTCGCTCTGGGGCCAACGTCCTGACTTTC. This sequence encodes CASSYGVGGRSGANVLTF.

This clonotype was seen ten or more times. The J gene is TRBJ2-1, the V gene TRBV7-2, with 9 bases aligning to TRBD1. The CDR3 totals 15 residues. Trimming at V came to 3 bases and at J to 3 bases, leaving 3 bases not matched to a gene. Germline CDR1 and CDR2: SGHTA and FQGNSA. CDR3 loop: CASSLGQGGYNEQFF. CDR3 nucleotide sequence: TGTGCCAGCAGCTTGGGACAGGGAGGCTACAATGAGCAGTTCTTC.

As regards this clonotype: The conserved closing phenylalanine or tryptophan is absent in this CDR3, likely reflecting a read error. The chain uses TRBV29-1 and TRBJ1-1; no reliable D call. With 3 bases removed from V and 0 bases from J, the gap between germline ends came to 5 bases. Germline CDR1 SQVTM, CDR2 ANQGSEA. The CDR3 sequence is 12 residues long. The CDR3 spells CSVDGLNTEAFL. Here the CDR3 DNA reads TGCAGCGTTGACGGCTTGAACACTGAAGCTTTCCTT.

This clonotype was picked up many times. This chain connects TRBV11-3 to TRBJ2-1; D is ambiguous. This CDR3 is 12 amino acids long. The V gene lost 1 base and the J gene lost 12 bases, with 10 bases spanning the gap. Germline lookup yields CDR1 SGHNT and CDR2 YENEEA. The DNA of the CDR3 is TGTGCCAGCAGCTTAGGGGCAACGGCGCAGTTCTTC. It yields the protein CASSLGATAQFF. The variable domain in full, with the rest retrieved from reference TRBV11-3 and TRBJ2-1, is EAGVVQSPRYKIIEKKQPVAFWCNPISGHNTLYWYLQNLGQGPELLIRYENEEAVDDSQLPKDRFSAERLKGVDSTLKIQPAELGDSAVYLCASSLGATAQFFGPGTRLTVL.

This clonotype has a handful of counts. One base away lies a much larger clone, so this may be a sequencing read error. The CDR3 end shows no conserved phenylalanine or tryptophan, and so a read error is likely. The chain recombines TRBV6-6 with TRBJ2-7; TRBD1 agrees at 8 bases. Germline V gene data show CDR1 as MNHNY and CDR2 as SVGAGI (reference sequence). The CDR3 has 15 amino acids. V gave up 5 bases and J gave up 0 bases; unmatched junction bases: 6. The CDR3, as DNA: TGTGCCAGCAGTCTGGACAGGGCGGCCTCCTACGAGCAGTACCTC. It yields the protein CASSLDRAASYEQYL.

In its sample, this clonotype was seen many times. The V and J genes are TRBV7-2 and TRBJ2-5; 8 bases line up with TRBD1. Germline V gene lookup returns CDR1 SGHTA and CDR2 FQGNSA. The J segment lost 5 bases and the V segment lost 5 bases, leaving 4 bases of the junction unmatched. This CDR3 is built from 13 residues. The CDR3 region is CASSKDRAETQYF. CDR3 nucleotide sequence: TGTGCCAGCAGCAAGGACAGGGCTGAGACCCAGTACTTC.

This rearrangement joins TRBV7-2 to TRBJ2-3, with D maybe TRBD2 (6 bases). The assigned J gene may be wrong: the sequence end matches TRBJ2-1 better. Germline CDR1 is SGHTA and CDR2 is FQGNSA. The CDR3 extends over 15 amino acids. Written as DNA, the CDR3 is TGTGCCAGCAGCTTACCTAGCGCGGGCACAGATACGCAGTTCTTC. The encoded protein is CASSLPSAGTDTQFF.

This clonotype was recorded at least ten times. The CDR3 loop reads CASSLAVGSGRETQYF. In nucleotides, the CDR3 is TGTGCCAGCAGCTTGGCAGTTGGTAGCGGGAGAGAGACCCAGTACTTC. This chain uses TRBV5-6 with TRBJ2-5; 9 nucleotides agree with TRBD2. The CDR3 is made up of 16 amino acids. V lost 0 bases, J lost 4 bases, and 7 bases stayed unmatched. Per the germline V gene, CDR1 is SGHDT and CDR2 is YYEEEE.

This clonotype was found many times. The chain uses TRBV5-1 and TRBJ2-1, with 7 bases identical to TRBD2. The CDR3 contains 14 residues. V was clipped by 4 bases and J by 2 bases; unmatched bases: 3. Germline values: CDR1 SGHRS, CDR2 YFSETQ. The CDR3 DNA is TGCGCCAGCAGCGGTGGGACTACCTACAATGAGCAGTTCTTC. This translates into CASSGGTTYNEQFF.

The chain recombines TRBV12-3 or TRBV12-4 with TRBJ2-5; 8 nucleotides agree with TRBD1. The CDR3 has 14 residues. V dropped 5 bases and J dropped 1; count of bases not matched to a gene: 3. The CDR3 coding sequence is TGTGCCAGCAGTCCCGGGACAGGCCAAGAGACCCAGTACTTC. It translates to CASSPGTGQETQYF.

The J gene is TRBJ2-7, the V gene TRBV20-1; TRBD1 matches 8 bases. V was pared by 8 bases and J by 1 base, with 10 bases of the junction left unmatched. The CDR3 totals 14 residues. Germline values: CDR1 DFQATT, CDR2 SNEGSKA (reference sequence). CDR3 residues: CSYAGGGISYEQYF. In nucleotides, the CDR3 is TGCAGTTACGCAGGGGGCGGGATATCCTACGAGCAGTACTTC.

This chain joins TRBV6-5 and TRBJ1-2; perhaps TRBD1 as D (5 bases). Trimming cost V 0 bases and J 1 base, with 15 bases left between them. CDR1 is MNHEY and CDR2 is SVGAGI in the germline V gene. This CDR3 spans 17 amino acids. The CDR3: CASSYSGRRVVNYGYTF. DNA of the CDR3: TGTGCCAGCAGTTACTCGGGTCGCAGGGTCGTTAACTATGGCTACACCTTC.

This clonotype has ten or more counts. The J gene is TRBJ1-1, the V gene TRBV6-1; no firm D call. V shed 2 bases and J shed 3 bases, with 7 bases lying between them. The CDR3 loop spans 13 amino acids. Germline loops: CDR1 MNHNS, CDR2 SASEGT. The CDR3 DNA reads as TGTGCCAGCAGTGAAATCCCAGACACTGAAGCTTTCTTT. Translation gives CASSEIPDTEAFF.

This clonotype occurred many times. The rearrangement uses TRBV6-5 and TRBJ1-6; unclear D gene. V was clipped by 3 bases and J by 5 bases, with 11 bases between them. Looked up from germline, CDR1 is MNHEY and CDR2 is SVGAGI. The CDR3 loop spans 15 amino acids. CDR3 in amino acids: CASSYTTGDNSPLHF. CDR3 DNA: TGTGCCAGCAGTTATACGACCGGGGATAATTCACCCCTCCACTTT.

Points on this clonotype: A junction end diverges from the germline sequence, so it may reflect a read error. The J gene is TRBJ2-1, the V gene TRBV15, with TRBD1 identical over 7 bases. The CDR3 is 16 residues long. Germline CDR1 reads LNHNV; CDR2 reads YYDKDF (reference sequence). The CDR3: CATSRDRGRGYSEQFF. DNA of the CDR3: TGCGCCACCAGCAGAGATAGGGGCAGGGGGTACAGTGAGCAGTTCTTC.

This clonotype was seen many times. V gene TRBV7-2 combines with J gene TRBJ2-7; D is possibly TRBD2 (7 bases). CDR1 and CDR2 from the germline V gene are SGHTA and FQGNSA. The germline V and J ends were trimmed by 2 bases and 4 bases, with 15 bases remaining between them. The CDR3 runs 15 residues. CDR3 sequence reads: CASSLRGGIWYEQYF. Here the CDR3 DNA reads TGTGCCAGCAGCTTAAGGGGGGGGATTTGGTACGAGCAGTACTTC.

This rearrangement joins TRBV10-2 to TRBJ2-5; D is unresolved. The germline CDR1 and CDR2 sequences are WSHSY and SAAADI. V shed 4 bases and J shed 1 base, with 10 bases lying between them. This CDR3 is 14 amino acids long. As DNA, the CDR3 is TGCGCCAGCAGTGTGGGGATTTCCCAAGAGACCCAGTACTTC. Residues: CASSVGISQETQYF.

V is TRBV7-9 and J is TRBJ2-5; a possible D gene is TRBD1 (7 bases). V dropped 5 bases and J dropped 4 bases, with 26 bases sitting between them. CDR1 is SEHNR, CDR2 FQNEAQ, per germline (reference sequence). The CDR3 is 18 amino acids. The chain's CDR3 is CASSQGDREVLRGETQYF. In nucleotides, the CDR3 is TGTGCCAGCAGCCAAGGTGACAGGGAGGTTCTACGAGGAGAGACCCAGTACTTC.

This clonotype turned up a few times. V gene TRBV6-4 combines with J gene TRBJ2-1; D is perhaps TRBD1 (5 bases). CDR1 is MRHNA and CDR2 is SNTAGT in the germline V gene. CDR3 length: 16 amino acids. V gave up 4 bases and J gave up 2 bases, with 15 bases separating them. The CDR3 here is CASSGGRPPTYNEQFF. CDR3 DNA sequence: TGTGCCAGCAGTGGGGGCCGACCCCCCACCTACAATGAGCAGTTCTTC.

The CDR3 region has the DNA TGTGCCAGCACCCCGGGACTAGCGGGGGGTAAAAGGGAAGAGACCCAGTACTTC. Protein sequence: CASTPGLAGGKREETQYF. The V and J genes are TRBV7-2 and TRBJ2-5; 15 bases map to TRBD2. Germline CDR1 SGHTA, CDR2 FQGNSA. There are 18 residues in the CDR3. The V gene end was trimmed by 7 bases and the J gene end by 3 bases; junction bases not matched to a gene: 12.

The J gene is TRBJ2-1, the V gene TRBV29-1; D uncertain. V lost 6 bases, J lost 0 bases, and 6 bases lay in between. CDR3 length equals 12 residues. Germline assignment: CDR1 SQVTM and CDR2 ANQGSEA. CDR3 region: CSVSHSYNEQFF. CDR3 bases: TGCAGCGTGAGTCACTCCTACAATGAGCAGTTCTTC.

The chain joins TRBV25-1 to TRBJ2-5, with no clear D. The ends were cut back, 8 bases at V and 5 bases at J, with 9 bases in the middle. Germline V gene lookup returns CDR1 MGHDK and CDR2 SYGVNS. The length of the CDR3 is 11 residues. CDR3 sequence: CASVVHETQYF. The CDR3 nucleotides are TGTGCCAGCGTTGTACATGAGACCCAGTACTTC.

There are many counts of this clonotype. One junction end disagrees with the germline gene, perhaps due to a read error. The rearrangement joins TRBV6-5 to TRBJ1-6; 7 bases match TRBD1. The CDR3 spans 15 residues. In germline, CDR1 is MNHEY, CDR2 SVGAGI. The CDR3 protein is CASTLGGAGNSPLHF. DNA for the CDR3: TGTGCGAGCACCTTAGGGGGCGCCGGTAATTCACCCCTCCACTTT.

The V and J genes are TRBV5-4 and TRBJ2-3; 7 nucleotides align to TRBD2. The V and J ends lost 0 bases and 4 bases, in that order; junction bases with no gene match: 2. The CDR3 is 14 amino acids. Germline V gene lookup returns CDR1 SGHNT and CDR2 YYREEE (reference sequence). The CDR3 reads CASSLGGSADTQYF. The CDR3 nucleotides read TGTGCCAGCAGCTTGGGCGGGAGCGCAGATACGCAGTATTTT.

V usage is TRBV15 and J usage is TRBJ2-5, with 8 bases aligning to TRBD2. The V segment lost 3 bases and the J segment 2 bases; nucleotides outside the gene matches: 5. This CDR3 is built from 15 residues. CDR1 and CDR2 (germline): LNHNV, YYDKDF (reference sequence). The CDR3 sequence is CATSSPSGSQETQYF. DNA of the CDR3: TGTGCCACCAGCAGCCCTAGCGGGTCTCAAGAGACCCAGTACTTC.